Listed below are T cell receptor beta chains from one sample, sequenced in a study of cytotoxic CD8 clonotypes in ibrutinib-treated CLL. Assay: immunoSEQ multiplex PCR; the TCRdb copy retains only in-frame clones and omits some. Of 330,000 or so clones in the sample, 67% were seen once. The starting material was PBMCs, obtained after 36 months of ibrutinib treatment. The receptor set was obtained from a human donor with chronic lymphocytic leukemia. Both conserved end residues are part of each CDR3. Expanded clones are given a class, and other clones once, few, many or no size at all.

>NA|15|TRBV28
CASSFGSSNTGELFF
>NA|14|TRBV9
CASSGTGNLETQYF
>NA|14|TRBV27
CASSYGTGDYEQYF
>NA|14|TRBV5-1
CASSSQSRTDTQYF
>NA|15|TRBV6-1
CASSGRILMNTEAFF
>NA|14|TRBV19
CASSGGGWPDTQYF
>NA|14|TRBV6-1
CASTGRGSYYEQYF
>few|16|TRBV5-1
CASSLATSGRTNEQFF
>NA|14|TRBV28
CASSSRTFGWQAFF
>NA|10|TRBV25-1
CASSDNEQFF
>NA|12|TRBV29-1
CSVVPRTDTQYF
>NA|13|TRBV10-3
CAIRGDRVSGYTF
>NA|11|TRBV27
CASSLGDIQYF
>NA|16|TRBV9
CASSVDTKFRNSPLHF
>NA|17|TRBV7-6
CASSLGREQGLYQPQHF
>NA|13|TRBV29-1
CSVEWGDYNEQFF
>NA|19|TRBV15
CATSRDRQGSGARSETQYF
>NA|11|TRBV10-3
CAIGNKETQYF
>NA|18|TRBV18
CASSPVAGGPHSTDTQYF
>NA|19|TRBV9
CASSGEVPNPASYNSPLHF
>NA|16|TRBV7-2
CASSLGAAGVINEQFF
>few|15|TRBV6-5
CASSQSGGQGGKLFF
>NA|16|TRBV29-1
CSVEGAAGHRSGELFF
>NA|14|TRBV5-6
CASSLGTIRNEQFF
>NA|15|TRBV9
CASGTGGLAPDTQYF
>NA|15|TRBV7-6
CASSLAGGPSDTQYF
>few|16|TRBV7-8
CASSQSPTGGKNIQYF
>few|11|TRBV28
CASSIANEQFF
>NA|13|TRBV5-6
CASRGLFTDEQFF
>NA|13|TRBV6-5
CASRQAVNNEQFF
>NA|15|TRBV12-5
CASGLVWGRGETQYF
>NA|9|TRBV15
CATTGPRPF
>NA|14|TRBV5-1
CASSLRQGSTEAFF
>NA|15|TRBV29-1
CSVDSAGGTYNEQFF
>NA|14|TRBV7-9
CASSGRATTDTQYF
>NA|16|TRBV23-1
CASSHFPRIDRGEQYF
>NA|17|TRBV12-5
CASGLLRLAGGGDTQYF
>NA|14|TRBV6-6
CASSYVHSYNEQFF
>NA|14|TRBV14
CASSQDLTGYEQYF
>NA|20|TRBV7-8
CASSPRRFVLGLAGTYEQYF
>few|15|TRBV6-5
CASRGTGGPNQPQHF
>NA|14|TRBV11-2
CASSLVGANSPLHF
>NA|15|TRBV7-6
CASSSPGLVTDTQYF
>NA|12|TRBV29-1
CSVGTQPYEQYF
>NA|14|TRBV28
CASSYPGSRGEQYF
>NA|19|TRBV30
CAWSVQPGTGERLNTEAFF
>once|13|TRBV19
CASSISLNNEQFF
>NA|11|TRBV27
CASRGQETQYF
>NA|14|TRBV9
CASSVTGNSYEQYF
>few|18|TRBV9
CASSVAHALAGPPYEQYF
>few|14|TRBV4-1
CASSKVGGSGEQYF